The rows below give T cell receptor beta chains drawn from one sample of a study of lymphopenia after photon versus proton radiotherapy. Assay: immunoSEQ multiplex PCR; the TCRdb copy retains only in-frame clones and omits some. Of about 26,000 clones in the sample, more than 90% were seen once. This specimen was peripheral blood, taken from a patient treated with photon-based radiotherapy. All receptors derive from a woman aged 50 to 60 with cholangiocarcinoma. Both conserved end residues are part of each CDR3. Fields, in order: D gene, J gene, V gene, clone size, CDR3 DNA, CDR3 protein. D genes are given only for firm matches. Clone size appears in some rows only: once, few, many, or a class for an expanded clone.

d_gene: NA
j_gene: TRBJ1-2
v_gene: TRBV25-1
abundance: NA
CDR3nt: TGTGCCAGCAGTGAATGGCTCTGTGGCTACACCTTC
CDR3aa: CASSEWLCGYTF

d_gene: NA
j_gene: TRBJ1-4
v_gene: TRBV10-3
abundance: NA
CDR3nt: TGTGCCATCAGTGAAACAGGGAATCGGATGGAAAAACTGTTTTTT
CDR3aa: CAISETGNRMEKLFF

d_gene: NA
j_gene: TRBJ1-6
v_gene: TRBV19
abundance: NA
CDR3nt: TGTGCCAGTAGTATAGCGGGGGCTAGCGGATCACCCCTCCACTTT
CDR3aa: CASSIAGASGSPLHF

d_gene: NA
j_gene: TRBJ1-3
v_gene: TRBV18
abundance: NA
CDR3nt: TGTGCCAGCTCACCATTCGGGGACACCATATATTTT
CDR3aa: CASSPFGDTIYF

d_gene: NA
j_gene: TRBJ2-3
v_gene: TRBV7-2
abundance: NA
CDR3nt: TGTGCCAGCAGCTTAGGACAGAGCACAGATACGCAGTATTTT
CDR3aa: CASSLGQSTDTQYF

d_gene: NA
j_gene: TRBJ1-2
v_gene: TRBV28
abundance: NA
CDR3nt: TGTGCCAGCAGTAACAGGGCCCCTTCTCTTTATGGCTACACCTTC
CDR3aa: CASSNRAPSLYGYTF

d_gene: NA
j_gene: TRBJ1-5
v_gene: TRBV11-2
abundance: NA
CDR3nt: TGTGCCAGCAGCTTAGATCAGCCGGCGAGGGGTCAGCCCCAGCATTTT
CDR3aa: CASSLDQPARGQPQHF

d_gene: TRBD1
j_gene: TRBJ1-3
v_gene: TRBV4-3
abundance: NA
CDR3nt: TGCGCCAGCAGCCAAGATAGGGGACAGATCTCTGGAAACACCATATATTTT
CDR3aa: CASSQDRGQISGNTIYF

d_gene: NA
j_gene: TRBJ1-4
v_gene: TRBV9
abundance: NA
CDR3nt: TGTGCCAGCAGCGTAGCGCCGGGGAATGATGAAAAACTGTTTTTT
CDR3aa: CASSVAPGNDEKLFF

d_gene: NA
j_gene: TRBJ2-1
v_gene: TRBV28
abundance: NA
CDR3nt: TGTGCCAGCAGTTTAGAGGGTAACTCCTACAATGAGCAGTTCTTC
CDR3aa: CASSLEGNSYNEQFF

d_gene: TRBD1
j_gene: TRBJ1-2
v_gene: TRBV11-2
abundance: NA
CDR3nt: TGTGCCAGCAGCCCCCGCGGGACAGACTATGGCTACACCTTC
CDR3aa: CASSPRGTDYGYTF

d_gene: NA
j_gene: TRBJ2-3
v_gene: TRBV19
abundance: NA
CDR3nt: TGTGCCTCTAACGGGCAGCCCTCAGATACGCAGTATTTT
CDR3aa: CASNGQPSDTQYF

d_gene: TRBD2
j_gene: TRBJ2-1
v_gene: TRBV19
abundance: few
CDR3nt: TGTGCCAGCGAAAGCGGGGGGGCCAACAATGAGCAGTTCTTC
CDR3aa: CASESGGANNEQFF

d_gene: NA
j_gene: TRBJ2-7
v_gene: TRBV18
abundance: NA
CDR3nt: TGTGCCAGCTCACAGCTCCCTCCTTACAGAGGCTACGAGCAGTACTTC
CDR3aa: CASSQLPPYRGYEQYF

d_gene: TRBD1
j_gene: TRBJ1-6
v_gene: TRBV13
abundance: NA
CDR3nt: TGTGCCAGCAGCTTTCAGGGGGATAATTCACCCCTCCACTTT
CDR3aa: CASSFQGDNSPLHF

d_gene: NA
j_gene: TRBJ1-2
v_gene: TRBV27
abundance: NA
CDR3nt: TGTGCCAGCAGTTTAGCGGGGCACTATGGCTACACCTTC
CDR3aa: CASSLAGHYGYTF

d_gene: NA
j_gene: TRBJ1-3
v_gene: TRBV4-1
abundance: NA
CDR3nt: TGCGCCAGCAGCCAAAGACGCTCTGGAAACACCATATATTTT
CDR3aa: CASSQRRSGNTIYF

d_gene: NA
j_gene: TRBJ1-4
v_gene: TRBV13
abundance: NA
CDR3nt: TGTGCCAGCAGCTTAGGACAGGGTACCGCCACTAATGAAAAACTGTTTTTT
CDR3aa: CASSLGQGTATNEKLFF

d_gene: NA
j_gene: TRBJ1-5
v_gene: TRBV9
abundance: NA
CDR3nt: TGTGCCAGCAGCGTCCGGCCAGGGGCTAATCAGCCCCAGCATTTT
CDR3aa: CASSVRPGANQPQHF

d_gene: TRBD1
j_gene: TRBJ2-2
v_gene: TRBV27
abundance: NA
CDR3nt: TGTGCCAGCAACCCCATGGGACAGGGGACCGGGGAGCTGTTTTTT
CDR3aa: CASNPMGQGTGELFF

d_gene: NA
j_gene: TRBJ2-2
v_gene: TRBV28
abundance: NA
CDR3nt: TGTGCCAGCAGTTTAGGTTACGCCCTGGGACCGAACACCGGGGAGCTGTTTTTT
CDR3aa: CASSLGYALGPNTGELFF

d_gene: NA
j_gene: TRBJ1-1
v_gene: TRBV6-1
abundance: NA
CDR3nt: TGTGCCAGCAGTAAAGGACCGGGACCGGACACTGAAGCTTTCTTT
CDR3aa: CASSKGPGPDTEAFF

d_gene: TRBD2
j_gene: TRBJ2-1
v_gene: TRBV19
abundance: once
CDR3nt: TGTGCCAGTAGTAATTTAGCGGGGTCTAACAATGAGCAGTTCTTC
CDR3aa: CASSNLAGSNNEQFF

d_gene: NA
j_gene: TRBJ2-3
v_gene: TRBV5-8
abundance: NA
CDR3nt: TGTGCCAGCAGCTCGAAAACAGGGACCCGGGGGGATACGCAGTATTTT
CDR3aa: CASSSKTGTRGDTQYF

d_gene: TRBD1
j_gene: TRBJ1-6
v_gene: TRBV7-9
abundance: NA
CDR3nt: TGTGCCAGCAGCGACAGGGTGAGTCGTTCACCCCTCCACTTT
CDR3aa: CASSDRVSRSPLHF

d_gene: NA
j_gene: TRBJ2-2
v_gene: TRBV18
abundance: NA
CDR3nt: TGTGCCAGCTCACCCCTGGCCACTGATGCCGGGGAGCTGTTTTTT
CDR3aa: CASSPLATDAGELFF

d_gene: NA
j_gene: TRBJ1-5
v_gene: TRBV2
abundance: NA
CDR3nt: TGTGCCAGCACCTTTGGGGGTACCCTCAATCAGCCCCAGCATTTT
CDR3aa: CASTFGGTLNQPQHF

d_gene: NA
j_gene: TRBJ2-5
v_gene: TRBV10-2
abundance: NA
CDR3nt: TGCGCCAGCAGCAAGGACGTCCACCAAGAGACCCAGTACTTC
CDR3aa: CASSKDVHQETQYF

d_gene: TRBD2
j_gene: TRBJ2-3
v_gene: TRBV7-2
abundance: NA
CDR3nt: TGTGCCAGCAGCGGGACTAGCGGGCGGAGCACAGATACGCAGTATTTT
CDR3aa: CASSGTSGRSTDTQYF